This T cell receptor (beta chain) was sequenced in a study of control samples from healthy donors and cancer patients. The CDR3 totals 14 residues. The V end was cut by 2 bases, the J end by 6 bases, with 14 bases between. CDR1 is SGHVS and CDR2 is FQNEAQ in the germline V gene. The data were produced by immunoSEQ multiplex PCR, yet TCRdb's version contains in-frame clones alone and is incomplete. The sample lists some 74,000 clones, around 80% occurring once. The receptor was derived from a man in his sixties in good health. This rearrangement joins TRBV7-8 to TRBJ2-7, with D tentatively TRBD1 (6 bases). Sample: blood. CDR3 coding DNA: TGTGCCAGCAGCTTACAGTCGTTGGGGGCCGAGCAGTACTTC. This gives the protein CASSLQSLGAEQYF.